The following is a T cell receptor (beta chain) sequence with its context. The antigen is unknown. CDR1 and CDR2 (germline): SGHDT, YYEEEE. The length of the CDR3 is 14 residues. The sample comes from a study of human CD8 memory T cell subsets. Study-wide points: Only T cell receptor beta chains were sequenced in this study.

The study used negative magnetic separation to enrich total CD8+ T cells. Investigators built TCR beta libraries using UMI-labeled 5' RACE. Per the study methods: Whichever TCR beta library was examined, it held between roughly 2,600 and 20,000 functional CDR3 beta clonotypes. TCRdb reprocessed the 5' RACE reads and reports one entry per CDR3 protein, with no DNA. TCRdb, not the authors, supplied the V and J calls. The sample totals 6,500 to 8,000 distinct CDR3 sequences; its top ten clones hold over 20%. This sequence originates from a human donor in good health. The sequenced sample consisted of CD8+ T cells from PBMCs. This chain links TRBV5-6 with TRBJ2-7; TCRdb reports TRBD2, a call that lacks DNA to check it against. The chain's CDR3 is CASSYPGLSNEQYF.